Here is one T cell receptor beta chain with its context. Its antigen is undetermined. PCR employed 60 Vbeta and 13 Jbeta primers. TCRdb's copy holds only in-frame clones and misses some; the assay was immunoSEQ multiplex PCR. The table lists about 180,000 clones, 70% to 80% of them singletons. This record comes from a study of cytomegalovirus exposure and HLA in healthy donors. The study, taken as a whole, reports: Rare TCR sequences dominated, though some public TCRs recurred in many donors. Later analysis demonstrated an association between a missense DCLRE1C variant and TCR beta V- and J-gene trimming.

The source material was PBMCs. This TCR derives from a man in his fifties or sixties in good health and CMV-seronegative.

The CDR3 sequence is CASSRQVTDTQYF. CDR3 bases: TGTGCCAGCAGCAGACAGGTCACAGATACGCAGTATTTT. This sequence joins TRBV5-6 and TRBJ2-3, with D possibly being TRBD1 (6 bases). V shed 4 bases and J shed 2 bases, with 8 bases lying between them. Germline V lookup: CDR1 SGHDT, CDR2 YYEEEE. The CDR3 has 13 amino acids.